This is a list of T cell receptor beta chains from one sample in a study of blood T cell repertoires in COVID-19. Profiling relied on immunoSEQ multiplex PCR, and the TCRdb table lists in-frame clones only, not all of them. The sample records 87,000 or so clones, around 87% being singletons. The sequencing sample was made of peripheral blood. These receptor sequences come from a woman older than 75 with acute or convalescent COVID-19. Each CDR3 is given with its conserved first and last residue. D genes are given only for firm matches. Some rows mark clone size as missing; the rest say once, few, many or name a class of expanded clone.

d_call clone_size j_call v_call cdr3_aa cdr3_nt
NA once TRBJ1-3 TRBV9 CASSSVGRAGTSGNTIYF TGTGCCAGCAGCTCCGTAGGGAGGGCGGGAACCTCTGGAAACACCATATATTTT
TRBD1 NA TRBJ2-2 TRBV3-1/TRBV3-2 CASSQERGTGATGELFF TGTGCCAGCAGCCAAGAGCGAGGGACAGGGGCAACCGGGGAGCTGTTTTTT
TRBD2 NA TRBJ2-1 TRBV6-2/TRBV6-3 CASSYSSGGAFYNEQFF TGTGCCAGCAGTTACTCGAGCGGGGGGGCGTTTTACAATGAGCAGTTCTTC
TRBD1 NA TRBJ2-1 TRBV5-1 CASSLAGTGIGRANEQFF TGCGCCAGCAGCTTGGCCGGGACAGGGATCGGGAGAGCGAATGAGCAGTTCTTC
TRBD2 NA TRBJ2-2 TRBV19 CASSQGASGGSNTGELFF TGTGCCAGTAGTCAAGGTGCTAGCGGGGGGTCGAACACCGGGGAGCTGTTTTTT
TRBD2 NA TRBJ2-1 TRBV19 CASTHPLAGGNEQFF TGTGCCAGTACCCACCCACTAGCGGGGGGAAATGAGCAGTTCTTC
NA NA TRBJ2-5 TRBV9 CASSVGNAETYQETQYF TGTGCCAGCAGCGTAGGGAACGCGGAGACTTACCAAGAGACCCAGTACTTC
TRBD1 once TRBJ2-3 TRBV6-2/TRBV6-3 CASSKTGEYGTDTQYF TGTGCCAGCAGTAAAACAGGGGAATATGGGACAGATACGCAGTATTTT
TRBD1 NA TRBJ2-7 TRBV27 CASSRQGAYSHEQYF TGTGCCAGCAGTCGACAGGGGGCTTATAGCCACGAGCAGTACTTC
NA NA TRBJ2-7 TRBV20-1 CSALRTQEQYF TGCAGTGCACTGAGGACTCAGGAGCAGTACTTC
TRBD1 NA TRBJ1-6 TRBV2 CAARTGGNSPLHF TGTGCCGCGAGGACAGGGGGGAATTCACCCCTCCACTTT
NA few TRBJ1-6 TRBV5-6 CASTRRGNNSPLHF TGTGCCAGCACCCGGAGGGGTAACAATTCACCCCTCCACTTT
NA NA TRBJ2-1 TRBV6-2/TRBV6-3 CASSYSAVLFGSHNEQFF TGTGCCAGCAGTTATTCAGCGGTCCTCTTCGGGTCCCACAATGAGCAGTTCTTC
TRBD2 few TRBJ2-7 TRBV7-2 CASSSQWGGSYEQYF TGTGCCAGCAGCTCCCAGTGGGGGGGTAGCTACGAGCAGTACTTC
NA NA TRBJ1-1 TRBV19 CASSMRAGLTNTEAFF TGTGCCAGTAGTATGCGGGCAGGCCTTACGAACACTGAAGCTTTCTTT
NA NA TRBJ2-1 TRBV4-3 CASSQDLGAGNNEQFF TGCGCCAGCAGCCAAGATCTTGGGGCAGGAAACAATGAGCAGTTCTTC
NA NA TRBJ1-5 TRBV7-3 CASTPPRASQIHPQHF TGTGCCAGCACCCCCCCCAGGGCCAGCCAAATCCATCCCCAGCATTTT
TRBD1 NA TRBJ2-2 TRBV9 CASRGTGGSGELFF TGTGCCAGTAGGGGGACAGGGGGCTCCGGGGAGCTGTTTTTT
NA NA TRBJ2-3 TRBV18 CASSPLIQGTDTQYF TGTGCCAGCTCACCCCTAATACAGGGAACAGATACGCAGTATTTT
NA NA TRBJ1-5 TRBV18 CASSPRQSSNQPQHF TGTGCCAGCTCACCACGGCAGTCCAGCAATCAGCCCCAGCATTTT
TRBD1 NA TRBJ2-7 TRBV29-1 CSAEGGGQGEHEQYF TGCAGCGCCGAAGGGGGCGGACAGGGCGAGCACGAGCAGTACTTC
NA NA TRBJ2-7 TRBV11-1 CASRLRGEDGAYEQYF TGTGCCAGCAGGCTCAGGGGCGAAGACGGGGCCTACGAGCAGTACTTC
NA NA TRBJ1-1 TRBV18 CASSSEVNTEAFF TGTGCCAGCTCTTCAGAAGTGAACACTGAAGCTTTCTTT
TRBD2 once TRBJ2-3 TRBV27 CASSPRTSSTDTQYF TGTGCCAGCAGTCCCCGGACTAGCAGCACAGATACGCAGTATTTT
NA NA TRBJ2-7 TRBV20-1 CSASSGIGFVEQYF TGCAGTGCTAGTTCAGGGATAGGCTTCGTCGAGCAGTACTTC
TRBD1 NA TRBJ1-2 TRBV14 CASSQVRQGDHGYTF TGTGCCAGCAGCCAAGTTCGGCAGGGGGACCATGGCTACACCTTC